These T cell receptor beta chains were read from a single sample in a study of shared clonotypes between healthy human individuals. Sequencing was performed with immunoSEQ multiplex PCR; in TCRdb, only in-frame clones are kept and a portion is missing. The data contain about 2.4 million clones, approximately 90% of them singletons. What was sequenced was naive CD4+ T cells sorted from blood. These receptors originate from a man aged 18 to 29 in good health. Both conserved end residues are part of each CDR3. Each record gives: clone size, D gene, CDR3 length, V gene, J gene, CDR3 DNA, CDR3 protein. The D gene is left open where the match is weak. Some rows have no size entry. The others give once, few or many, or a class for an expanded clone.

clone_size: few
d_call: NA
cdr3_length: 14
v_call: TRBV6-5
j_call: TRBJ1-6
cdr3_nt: TGTGCCAGCAGCGTCATTGGGGAAGGGTCACCCCTCCACTTT
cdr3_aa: CASSVIGEGSPLHF

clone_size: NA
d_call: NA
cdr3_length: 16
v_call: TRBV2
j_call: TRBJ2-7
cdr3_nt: TGTGCCAGCAGCCTATCCCGGGACTGGAGCTCCTACGAGCAGTACTTC
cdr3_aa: CASSLSRDWSSYEQYF

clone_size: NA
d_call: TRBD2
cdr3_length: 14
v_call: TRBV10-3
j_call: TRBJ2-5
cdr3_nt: TGTGCCATCAGCTCTAGCGGGGGCCAAGAGACCCAGTACTTC
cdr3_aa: CAISSSGGQETQYF

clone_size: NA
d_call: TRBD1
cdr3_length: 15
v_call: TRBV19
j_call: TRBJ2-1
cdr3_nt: TGTGCCAGTAGTATAAGACAGGGGCCCTACAATGAGCAGTTCTTC
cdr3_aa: CASSIRQGPYNEQFF

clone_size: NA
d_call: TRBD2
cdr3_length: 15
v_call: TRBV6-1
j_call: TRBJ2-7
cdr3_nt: TGTGCCAGCAGTGCACCGGGAGGGACAAGGTACGAGCAGTACTTC
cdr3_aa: CASSAPGGTRYEQYF

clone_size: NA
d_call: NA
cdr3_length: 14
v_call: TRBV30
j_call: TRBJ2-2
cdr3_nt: TGTGCCTGGAGTTCCGGGACATCAGCCGGGGAGCTGTTTTTT
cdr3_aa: CAWSSGTSAGELFF

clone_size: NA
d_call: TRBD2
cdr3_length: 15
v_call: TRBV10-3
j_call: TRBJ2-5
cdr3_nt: TGTGCCATCAGCGACGGACTAGCGGGGGGTCAGACCCAGTACTTC
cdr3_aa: CAISDGLAGGQTQYF

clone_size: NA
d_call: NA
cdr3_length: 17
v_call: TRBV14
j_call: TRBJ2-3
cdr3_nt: TGTGCCAGCAGCCAAGGAGGTGGGGCGCGGGCAACAGATACGCAGTATTTT
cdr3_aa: CASSQGGGARATDTQYF

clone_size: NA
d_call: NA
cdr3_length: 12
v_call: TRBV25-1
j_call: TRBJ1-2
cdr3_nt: TGTGCCAGCAGTGAGCAGGGGAAAGGCTACACCTTC
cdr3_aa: CASSEQGKGYTF

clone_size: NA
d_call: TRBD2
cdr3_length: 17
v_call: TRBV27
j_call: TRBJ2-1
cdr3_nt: TGTGCCAGCAGTCAGATAAGCCTAGCGGGAGCGAAAAATGAGCAGTTCTTC
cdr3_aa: CASSQISLAGAKNEQFF

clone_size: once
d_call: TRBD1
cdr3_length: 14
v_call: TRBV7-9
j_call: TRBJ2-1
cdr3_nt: TGTGCCAGCCAGGGGGCATCCACCTACAATGTGCAGTTCTTC
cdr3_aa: CASQGASTYNVQFF

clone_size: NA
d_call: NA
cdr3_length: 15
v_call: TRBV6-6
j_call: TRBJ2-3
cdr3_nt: TGTGCCAGCAGTACGGGCCGGAGGTACACAGATACGCAGTATTTT
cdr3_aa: CASSTGRRYTDTQYF

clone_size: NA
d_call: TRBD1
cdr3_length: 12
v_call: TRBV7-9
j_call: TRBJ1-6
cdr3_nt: TGTGCCAACCGGGACAGAAATTCACCCCTCCACTTT
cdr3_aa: CANRDRNSPLHF

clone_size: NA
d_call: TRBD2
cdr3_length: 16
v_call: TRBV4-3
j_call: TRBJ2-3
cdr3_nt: TGCGCCAGCAGCCAACTAGCGGGAGTGGAGACAGATACGCAGTATTTT
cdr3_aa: CASSQLAGVETDTQYF

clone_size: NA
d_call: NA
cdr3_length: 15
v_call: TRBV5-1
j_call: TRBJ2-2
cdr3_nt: TGCGCCAGCAGCTTGGGCACACCGAACACCGGGGAGCTGTTTTTT
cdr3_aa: CASSLGTPNTGELFF

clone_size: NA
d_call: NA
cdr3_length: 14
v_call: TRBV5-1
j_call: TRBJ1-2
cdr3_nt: TGCGCCAGCAGCTTGGAGGACCGTAACTATGGCTACACCTTC
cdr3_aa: CASSLEDRNYGYTF

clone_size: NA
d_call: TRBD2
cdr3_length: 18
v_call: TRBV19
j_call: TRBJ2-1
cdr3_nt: TGTGCCAGTAGTGCACCGGGACTAGCGGGGGACTCCTACAATGAGCAGTTCTTC
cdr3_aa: CASSAPGLAGDSYNEQFF